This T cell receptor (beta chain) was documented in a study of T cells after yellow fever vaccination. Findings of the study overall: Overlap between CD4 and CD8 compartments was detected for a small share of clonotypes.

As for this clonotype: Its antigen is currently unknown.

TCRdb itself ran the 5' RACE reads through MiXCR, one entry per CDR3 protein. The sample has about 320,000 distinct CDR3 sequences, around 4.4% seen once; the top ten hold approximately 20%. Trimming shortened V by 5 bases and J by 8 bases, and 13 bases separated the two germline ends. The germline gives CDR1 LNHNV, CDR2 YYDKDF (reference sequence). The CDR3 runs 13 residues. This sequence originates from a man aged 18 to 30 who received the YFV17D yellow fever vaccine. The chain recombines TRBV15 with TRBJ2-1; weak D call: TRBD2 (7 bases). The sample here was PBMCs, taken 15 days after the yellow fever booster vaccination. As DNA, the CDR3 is TGTGCCACCAGCGTGGGGGGGCCCGATGAGCAGTTCTTC. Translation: CATSVGGPDEQFF.